A selection of T cell receptor beta chains follows, all from one sample in a study of T-cell reconstitution after alpha-beta-depleted transplantation in children. In TCRdb, the PCR reads were re-called with MiXCR into one record per CDR3 protein. Among 230,000 or so distinct CDR3 sequences listed, more than 7.5% were seen once. The specimen was PBMCs from the stem cell graft donor, collected from the stem cell graft. The origin of the receptors is a human donor who donated a stem cell graft to a child with SCID. CDR3s include the opening cysteine and the closing phenylalanine or tryptophan. The D gene is left open where the match is weak. Clone size is stated in some rows and not others, as once, few, many or a class when expanded.

>TRBJ2-1|TRBV6-2/TRBV6-3|many|-
CASTDPGLHNEQFF
TGTGCCAGCACCGACCCGGGACTTCACAATGAGCAGTTCTTC
>TRBJ2-7|TRBV11-2|many|-
CASSPSLAREQYF
TGTGCCAGCAGCCCCAGCTTGGCCCGCGAGCAGTACTTC
>TRBJ1-5|TRBV4-1|many|-
CASSQGQNNQPQHF
TGCGCCAGCAGCCAAGGGCAGAATAATCAGCCCCAGCATTTT
>TRBJ2-5|TRBV30|-|-
CAWSQGGAETQYF
TGTGCCTGGAGTCAGGGCGGTGCGGAGACCCAGTACTTC
>TRBJ2-2|TRBV28|many|TRBD1
CASSLSRTGGGRGKLFF
TGTGCCAGCAGTTTATCCCGGACAGGGGGCGGGAGAGGCAAGCTGTTTTTT
>TRBJ2-3|TRBV4-1|many|TRBD1
CASSQDADRVLTDTQYF
TGCGCCAGCAGCCAAGATGCGGACAGGGTCCTGACAGATACGCAGTATTTT
>TRBJ1-5|TRBV18|-|TRBD1
CASSKGAGNQPQHF
TGTGCCAGCTCAAAGGGGGCTGGCAATCAGCCCCAGCATTTT
>TRBJ2-7|TRBV20-1|many|-
CSASTQGGYEQYF
TGCAGTGCTAGTACCCAGGGGGGCTACGAGCAGTACTTC
>TRBJ1-3|TRBV7-9|many|TRBD1
CASSPRDRGHSGNTIYF
TGTGCCAGCAGCCCTCGGGACAGGGGACACTCTGGAAACACCATATATTTT
>TRBJ2-5|TRBV5-1|many|-
CASSFNEPQETQYF
TGCGCCAGCAGCTTTAACGAGCCCCAAGAGACCCAGTACTTC
>TRBJ2-4|TRBV6-1|many|TRBD1
CASSRDRTLNIQYF
TGTGCCAGCAGTCGGGACAGAACTTTAAACATTCAGTACTTC
>TRBJ2-1|TRBV20-1|-|TRBD2
CSARSASGGLPSSYNEQFF
TGCAGTGCTAGATCGGCTAGCGGGGGCCTTCCAAGCTCCTACAATGAGCAGTTCTTC
>TRBJ2-4|TRBV20-1|-|TRBD2
CCANLAGVQYF
TGCTGTGCTAACCTAGCGGGGGTTCAGTACTTC
>TRBJ1-1|TRBV12-3/TRBV12-4|few|TRBD1
CASQQTGRYTEAFF
TGTGCCAGCCAACAGACAGGGCGGTACACTGAAGCTTTCTTT
>TRBJ1-5|TRBV10-3|many|-
CAISDLDNQGPHQPQHF
TGTGCCATCAGTGATCTGGATAATCAGGGGCCCCATCAGCCCCAGCATTTT
>TRBJ2-5|TRBV5-6|many|TRBD1
CASSLDRGYRETQYF
TGTGCCAGCAGCTTGGACAGGGGGTACCGCGAGACCCAGTACTTC